These 25 T cell receptor beta chains were sequenced from one sample in a study of Graves' ophthalmopathy and Graves' hyperthyroidism. The study amplified TCR beta CDR3 regions using RNA transcripts. HTBI primers were used in a first-round RT-PCR, which preceded a second-round multiplex PCR. TCRdb re-called the multiplex PCR reads through MiXCR, storing one row per CDR3 protein. The profile shows roughly 500,000 distinct CDR3 sequences, over 13% of them singletons. The sample consisted of blood. The receptors derive from a woman in her 30s with Graves' ophthalmopathy.

A remark on this clonotype: A clone one base away is much larger, so this may be a read error. This chain connects TRBV5-6 to TRBJ2-2; D perhaps matches TRBD1 (5 bases). CDR3 length equals 14 residues. From germline, CDR1 is SGHDT and CDR2 YYEEEE. The CDR3 region has the DNA TGTGTCAGCAGCTTGGGGCCGTTAACCGGGGAGCTGTTTTTT. It specifies CVSSLGPLTGELFF.

V gene TRBV6-1 combines with J gene TRBJ1-5; 12 nucleotides align to TRBD1. Germline V lookup: CDR1 MNHNS, CDR2 SASEGT. This CDR3 has 16 amino acids. V was clipped by 6 bases and J by 6 bases; unmatched bases: 9. CDR3 nucleotide sequence: TGTGCCAGCAGGCCGGGACAGGGGGCGCGGGGTCAGCCCCAGCATTTT. Translating it yields CASRPGQGARGQPQHF.

This clonotype was observed at least ten times. The chain carries TRBV6-2 or TRBV6-3 and TRBJ2-5; D remains ambiguous. V was clipped by 7 bases and J by 4 bases, with 13 bases between them. Germline CDR1 is MNHEY and CDR2 is SVGEGT. This CDR3 contains 13 residues. The CDR3 DNA sequence: TGTGCCAGCACCAAGGGCTGGGGAGAGACCCAGTACTTC. Residues: CASTKGWGETQYF.

This clonotype was found many times. CDR3 amino acids: CASSVDTSLGEQYF. CDR3 nucleotide sequence: TGTGCCAGCAGTGTCGACACCTCCCTCGGCGAGCAGTACTTC. J is TRBJ2-7 and V is TRBV28, with D hard to call. CDR3 length equals 14 residues. Germline V gene lookup returns CDR1 MDHEN and CDR2 SYDVKM. V was pared by 5 bases and J by 6 bases, with 17 bases between.

With respect to this clonotype: Being one base from a much bigger clone, this may be a read error. The V and J genes are TRBV7-2 and TRBJ2-7; D gene unclear. The CDR3 sequence is 14 residues long. The V gene's germline CDR1 is SGHTA and CDR2 FQGNSA. DNA for the CDR3: TGTGCCAGCATCTTACCAGGCCACCAGGACGAGCAGTACTTC. Protein: CASILPGHQDEQYF.

Comments on this clonotype: Given a much more abundant clone one base away, this may be a read error. This chain joins TRBV6-1 and TRBJ2-7; possibly TRBD1 for D (5 bases). The V gene lost 6 bases and the J gene lost 5 bases, with 17 bases spanning the gap. The CDR3 totals 14 residues. Germline CDR1 and CDR2: MNHNS and SASEGT. The CDR3 spells CASRSTVNLDEQYF. CDR3 DNA: TGTGCCAGCAGGTCGACAGTGAATCTCGACGAGCAGTACTTC.

The table lists this clonotype with many counts. The chain has TRBV18 and TRBJ2-7, with D perhaps being TRBD1 or TRBD2 (5 bases each). The V gene lost 0 bases and the J gene lost 4 bases, with 10 bases spanning the gap. The CDR3 sequence is 14 residues long. Germline lookup yields CDR1 KGHSH and CDR2 LQKENI. CDR3 amino acids: CASSPPGDPYEQYF. In DNA form, the CDR3 reads TGTGCCAGCTCACCACCGGGGGACCCATACGAGCAGTACTTC.

This clonotype was picked up many times. The chain has TRBV6-1 and TRBJ2-6; unclear D gene. The CDR3 consists of 17 residues. V shed 4 bases and J shed 0 bases, with 13 bases lying between them. Germline CDR1 and CDR2: MNHNS and SASEGT. CDR3 coding DNA: TGTGCCAGCAGTGGCCAACCGGTCCACTCTGGGGCCAACGTCCTGACTTTC. Amino acids: CASSGQPVHSGANVLTF.

This clonotype appeared many times. The chain uses TRBV6-1 and TRBJ2-4; weak D call: TRBD2 (5 bases). Germline V gene lookup returns CDR1 MNHNS and CDR2 SASEGT. Deletions cut 7 bases from V and 0 bases from J, with 22 bases between. This CDR3 spans 18 amino acids. CDR3 nucleotide sequence: TGTGCCAGCAAGCCGGTCGGCGGGCGAGGGTTAGCCAAAAACATTCAGTACTTC. Protein: CASKPVGGRGLAKNIQYF.

There are many counts of this clonotype. This rearrangement joins TRBV7-8 to TRBJ1-1; 10 nucleotides match TRBD1. In germline, CDR1 is SGHVS, CDR2 FQNEAQ. Germline trimming cut 3 bases from V and 0 bases from J; bases unmatched to any gene: 7. This CDR3 comprises 17 residues. The CDR3 nucleotides are TGTGCCAGCAGCTTCGGGGACAGGGGATGGATGAACACTGAAGCTTTCTTT. Its translation: CASSFGDRGWMNTEAFF.

This clonotype was picked up many times. This chain joins TRBV28 and TRBJ2-7, with D perhaps matching TRBD1 (6 bases). Germline CDR1 is MDHEN and CDR2 is SYDVKM. V gave up 4 bases and J gave up 2 bases, with 12 bases separating them. CDR3 length: 14 amino acids. In DNA, the CDR3 is TGTGCCAGCAGTTATAACAGGGAACCCTACGAGCAGTACTTC. Its translation: CASSYNREPYEQYF.

The sample holds many counts of this clonotype. The chain has TRBV28 and TRBJ2-7; TRBD2 matches at 7 bases. The CDR3 is 18 amino acids. The junction had 21 bases not matched to a gene; V was cut back by 6 bases and J by 4 bases. Per germline, CDR1 MDHEN and CDR2 SYDVKM. The DNA for the CDR3 is TGTGCCAGCAGCAAACCTTCGACGACTAGCTGGTTAGTTTACGAGCAGTACTTC. It codes for CASSKPSTTSWLVYEQYF.

This clonotype was picked up a small number of times. This chain uses TRBV28 with TRBJ1-1; TRBD1 might be the D (6 bases). The CDR3 is 14 amino acids. V gave up 6 bases and J gave up 5 bases, with 16 bases separating them. Per germline, CDR1 MDHEN and CDR2 SYDVKM. This chain's CDR3 is CASSHNRADTEAFF. In DNA form, the CDR3 reads TGTGCCAGCAGCCATAACAGGGCCGATACTGAAGCTTTCTTT.

This clonotype was recorded many times. V and J are TRBV12-3 or TRBV12-4 and TRBJ2-4, with 8 bases that match TRBD1. Trimming at V came to 6 bases and at J to 4 bases, leaving 5 bases not matched to a gene. This CDR3 contains 14 residues. This CDR3 is CASRLDRAKNIQYF. The CDR3, as DNA: TGTGCCAGCAGACTGGACAGGGCTAAAAACATTCAGTACTTC.

The sample holds many counts of this clonotype. This sequence joins TRBV7-9 and TRBJ1-3; D gene unclear. The CDR3 totals 13 residues. The germline V gene has CDR1 SEHNR and CDR2 FQNEAQ (reference sequence). Trimming pared 8 bases from V and 2 bases from J, leaving 10 bases between. The chain's CDR3 is CASPRGTGNTIYF. The CDR3, as DNA: TGTGCCAGCCCCCGAGGTACTGGAAACACCATATATTTT. Drawing the rest from reference TRBV7-9 and TRBJ1-3, the complete variable domain is DTGVSQNPRHKITKRGQNVTFRCDPISEHNRLYWYRQTLGQGPEFLTYFQNEAQLEKSRLLSDRFSAERPKGSFSTLEIQRTEQGDSAMYLCASPRGTGNTIYFGEGSWLTVV.

In this sample, this clonotype turned up many times. The rearrangement uses TRBV6-1 and TRBJ2-3, with D unresolved. Germline-derived CDR1 and CDR2 are MNHNS and SASEGT. Trimming shortened V by 1 base and J by 1 base, and 9 bases separated the two germline ends. CDR3 length: 15 amino acids. The CDR3 DNA is TGTGCCAGCAGTGAAGGGGGTACCGGCACAGATACGCAGTATTTT. Translation gives CASSEGGTGTDTQYF.

This clonotype was detected ten times or more. The chain has TRBV11-1 and TRBJ1-3, with 7 bases that match TRBD1. The germline V gene encodes CDR1 SGHAT and CDR2 FQDESV (reference sequence). This CDR3 comprises 17 residues. With 4 bases clipped from V and 4 bases from J, the junction kept 13 bases outside the gene matches. The CDR3 sequence: CASSSTKGAGLGNTIYF. Written as DNA, the CDR3 is TGTGCCAGCAGCTCCACCAAGGGGGCAGGGTTAGGAAACACCATATATTTT.

This clonotype was observed many times. The chain links TRBV6-1 to TRBJ1-2, with D possibly matching TRBD1 (6 bases). Germline V CDR1 and CDR2: MNHNS, SASEGT. V lost 6 bases and J 8 bases, leaving 13 bases between the germline ends. The CDR3 runs 12 residues. The CDR3 is CASRDSSWGYTF. For the CDR3, the DNA is TGTGCCAGCAGGGACAGCTCCTGGGGCTACACCTTC.

This clonotype was counted at least ten times. The J gene is TRBJ2-5, the V gene TRBV10-3, with TRBD2 identical over 8 bases. The junction had 13 bases not matched to a gene; V was cut back by 3 bases and J by 4 bases. There are 17 residues in the CDR3. Looked up from germline, CDR1 is ENHRY and CDR2 is SYGVKD. The CDR3 DNA reads TGTGCCATCAGTGAAAGCCCGGGACTAGTAGATATAGAGACCCAGTACTTC. Translation: CAISESPGLVDIETQYF.

This clonotype was counted at least ten times. V is TRBV11-1 and J is TRBJ2-5; 11 positions match TRBD2. Germline CDR1 reads SGHAT; CDR2 reads FQDESV (reference sequence). After removal of 5 bases from V and 4 bases from J, the junction contained 12 bases not matched to a gene. The CDR3 is 17 residues long. CDR3 bases: TGTGCCAGCAGCCCAGATAGCGGGAGGGCCTCGTTAGAGACCCAGTACTTC. Residues: CASSPDSGRASLETQYF.

The CDR3: CASQSDSNQPQHF. The CDR3 DNA sequence: TGTGCCAGCCAATCAGATAGCAATCAGCCCCAGCATTTT. The rearrangement links TRBV6-1 to TRBJ1-5; no clear D. CDR1 and CDR2 from the germline V gene are MNHNS and SASEGT. The CDR3 runs 13 residues. V was clipped by 8 bases and J by 0 bases, with 8 bases between them.

The chain combines TRBV4-1 with TRBJ2-4; no clear D gene. V lost 0 bases to trimming and J lost 8 bases, with 14 bases between them. This CDR3 region has 15 residues. Germline CDR1 is MGHRA and CDR2 is YSYEKL. CDR3 sequence reads: CASSQEVTGFHIQYF. CDR3 DNA: TGCGCCAGCAGCCAAGAGGTGACCGGGTTCCACATTCAGTACTTC.

This clonotype came up many times. The chain carries TRBV27 and TRBJ1-1; D gene uncertain. The V and J ends lost 6 bases and 6 bases respectively, with 14 bases between them. The CDR3 spans 13 residues. Germline V lookup: CDR1 MNHEY, CDR2 SMNVEV (reference sequence). Written as DNA, the CDR3 is TGTGCCAGCAGCTACGGGCGTACCGCTGAAGCTTTCTTT. Translating gives CASSYGRTAEAFF.

This clonotype was seen many times. The J gene is TRBJ2-5, the V gene TRBV11-3; weak D call: TRBD2 (5 bases). Germline values: CDR1 SGHNT, CDR2 YENEEA. The CDR3 consists of 11 residues. V lost 8 bases to trimming and J lost 3 bases, with 7 bases between them. CDR3 region: CASGREETQYF. The CDR3 DNA reads as TGTGCCAGCGGGCGGGAAGAGACCCAGTACTTC.

At least ten counts were recorded for this clonotype. V gene TRBV2 combines with J gene TRBJ2-5; possibly TRBD1 for D (6 bases). The CDR3 consists of 14 residues. The V gene lost 7 bases and the J gene lost 5 bases, with 17 bases spanning the gap. The germline CDR1 and CDR2 sequences are SNHLY and FYNNEI. CDR3 residues: CASKMGHHGETQYF. In DNA, the CDR3 is TGTGCCAGCAAGATGGGACACCACGGGGAGACCCAGTACTTC. Variable domain in full (rest from reference TRBV2 and TRBJ2-5): EPEVTQTPSHQVTQMGQEVILRCVPISNHLYFYWYRQILGQKVEFLVSFYNNEISEKSEIFDDQFSVERPDGSNFTLKIRSTKLEDSAMYFCASKMGHHGETQYFGPGTRLLVL.